Sequencing of this TCR beta chain was carried out in a study of blood T cells in healthy people across ages. The authors ran a second PCR of about 6 to 11 cycles using a sample-barcoded 5' primer and a J-beta primer mix. TCRdb re-called the 5' RACE reads with MiXCR, one entry per CDR3 protein. The data contain approximately 1.5 million distinct CDR3 sequences, under 55% of them singletons. Regarding this clonotype: Its specificity is not known.

Study-wide results and caveats: Estimated diversity, derived from one million T cells, was regarded as an underestimate. Long-lived donors carried more naive CD4+ cells and greater diversity than aged donors. Unsorted PBMCs prevented conclusive naive versus antigen-experienced comparison.

Extraction yielded at least 6 micrograms of total RNA per sample. Germline V lookup: CDR1 GTSNPN, CDR2 SVGIG (reference sequence). This CDR3 region has 15 residues. Trimming at V came to 2 bases and at J to 5 bases, leaving 6 bases not matched to a gene. The receptor was derived from a woman younger than 30 in good health. Sequencing was done on a sample of blood. The V call is TRBV30, the J call TRBJ2-1; 10 positions agree with TRBD1. CDR3 loop: CAWSSGQGNHNEQFF. DNA for the CDR3: TGTGCCTGGAGTTCGGGACAGGGGAACCACAATGAGCAGTTCTTC.